This entry describes one T cell receptor (beta chain). There are a few counts of this clonotype. This receptor's antigen is unknown. Per-base quality was not reported, and no clone a single base away is much larger than it. The data originate from a study of T-cell reconstitution after alpha-beta-depleted transplantation in children (dated by TCRdb to about 2016). Regarding the complete study: The study quantitatively tracked T-cell immune reconstitution after TCRalphabeta/CD19-depleted allogeneic hematopoietic cell transplantation in children using TCR repertoire profiling.

What the research found in general, with its limitations: The frequencies of hyperexpanded clones fell over the following months, and after one year, T-cell counts and TCRbeta diversity were mostly attributed to newly produced T cells. In some patients, the high TCRbeta diversity seen at day 60 was put down to recipient T cells and intrathymic progenitors that had survived conditioning. Apparently early alphabetaT-cell count recovery about two months after transplant reportedly relied on only several hundred rapidly expanded clones derived from non-depleted graft cells.

Read against the paper, the sample's treatment or condition label means: allogeneic hematopoietic cell transplantation with graft depleted of TCRalphabeta T cells and CD19 B cells. Transplant recipients were children who received TCRalphabeta/CD19-depleted allogeneic hematopoietic cell grafts. Library generation was performed with PCR. This sample was sequenced with an Illumina HiSeq 2500. TCR libraries were prepared with molecular barcoding, using unique molecular identifiers to normalize TCRbeta repertoire quantification. The raw public reads went through TCRdb reprocessing: fastp at Q25, MiXCR clone calling, in-frame beta chains kept. Every distinct CDR3 protein forms one entry, paired with its most common genes and DNA. The sample table holds around 490,000 distinct CDR3 sequences, of which about an eighth were seen once. Clones ranked in the top ten supply approximately 14% of the sample. CDR1 and CDR2 are drawn from the germline V gene (reference sequence): DFQATT, SNEGSKA. The cysteine opens and the phenylalanine closes a CDR3 of 16 amino acids. Only the CDR3 part of the read is kept: 48 bases, read in frame from the first base. Unmatched junction bases come to 16, with V trimmed by 5 bases and J by 6 bases.

The receptor chain draws on TRBV20-1 and TRBJ2-1; 7 middle bases align to TRBD2. This receptor was identified in a female patient between 2 and 15 years old who had a stem cell transplant for aplastic anemia, so the T cells may come from the graft donor. Sequenced material: PBMCs, mostly from graft donor cells, taken 180 days after TCRalphabeta/CD19-depleted stem cell transplant. The CDR3 region has the sequence CSAGIGGGRWFNEQFF. The DNA sequence is given as TGCAGTGCTGGGATCGGCGGCGGGAGATGGTTCAATGAGCAGTTCTTC.